This T cell receptor beta chain was obtained from a study of blood T cell repertoires in COVID-19. In the study's own analysis: Amplifying reference gene primers gave estimates of nucleated cell counts. Method: immunoSEQ multiplex PCR; TCRdb's copy keeps in-frame clones and lacks some. V and J calls plus clone size are reproduced from that table; the DNA served to infer D and trimming. The sample includes 25,000 to 30,000 clones, around three quarters of them seen just once. The germline V gene encodes CDR1 SQVTM and CDR2 ANQGSEA. Trimming shortened V by 3 bases and J by 2 bases, and 8 bases separated the two germline ends. The CDR3 contains 12 residues.

The V and J genes are TRBV29-1 and TRBJ2-7, with D perhaps TRBD1 (5 bases). Sample: peripheral blood. This receptor was obtained from a man aged 65 to 85 with acute or convalescent COVID-19. In DNA, the CDR3 is TGCAGCGTTGATACAGGTACCTACGAGCAGTACTTC. It is translated as CSVDTGTYEQYF.